This TCR beta chain was found in a study of beta chain features in type 1 diabetes. In the study overall: In age, gender and cell yields, patients were similar to healthy donors.

Notes on this clone: Antigen: not known.

Study-wide points: Shorter TCRB CDR3s, moderately but significantly so, marked every one of the four CD4+ subsets in Type 1 diabetes patients. The similarity of naive, central memory and Treg TCRB repertoires appeared greater among patients than among healthy donors.

The CDR3 runs to 16 residues. Germline V gives CDR1 LGHNA, CDR2 YNFKEQ. V lost 1 base, J lost 3 bases, and 15 bases lay in between. The isolated RNA, all of it, was reverse transcribed, so expressed TCRB transcripts were what got sequenced. Read counts averaged around 4 million for samples of naive, central memory and regulatory T cells. Repertoires were generated with immunoSEQ multiplex PCR, while TCRdb's copy carries only in-frame clones and drops some. The table lists about 150,000 clones, 10% of them singletons. Via the markers CD45RO/CCR7/CD25/CD127/CD95/CD27, stem cell-like memory, regulatory, central memory and naive CD4+ cells were sorted.

This receptor was taken from a man under 40 with type 1 diabetes. The chain links TRBV4-2 to TRBJ1-2; a weak D match, TRBD1 (5 bases). The sample consisted of central memory CD4+ T cells from blood. The CDR3 coding sequence is TGTGCCAGCAGCCAAGCGTCAGGGAAGACGGACTATGGCTACACCTTC. Translating gives CASSQASGKTDYGYTF.